Below, 31 T cell receptor beta chains from the same sample are listed, as sequenced in a study of radiotherapy plus CTLA-4 blockade in lung cancer. Clones were sequenced by immunoSEQ multiplex PCR, and TCRdb holds only the in-frame ones, with some missing. The sample carries about 51,000 clones, roughly 77% recorded once. The material was peripheral blood, obtained from a patient treated with radiotherapy plus ipilimumab. These TCRs come from a human donor with non-small cell lung cancer who had a complete response to radiotherapy plus ipilimumab.

The rearrangement links TRBV19 to TRBJ1-4; TRBD1 agrees at 8 bases. The V gene's germline CDR1 is LNHDA and CDR2 SQIVND (reference sequence). V dropped 5 bases and J dropped 4; count of bases not matched to a gene: 9. The CDR3 runs to 16 residues. The CDR3: CASSPRQGTYNEKLFF. The DNA for the CDR3 is TGTGCCAGTAGTCCCCGACAGGGGACCTATAATGAAAAACTGTTTTTT. Based on the CDR3 plus reference TRBV19 and TRBJ1-4, the full variable domain is DGGITQSPKYLFRKEGQNVTLSCEQNLNHDAMYWYRQDPGQGLRLIYYSQIVNDFQKGDIAEGYSVSREKKESFPLTVTSAQKNPTAFYLCASSPRQGTYNEKLFFGSGTQLSVL.

The rearrangement uses TRBV4-3 and TRBJ2-7; tentatively, D is TRBD2 (5 bases). The CDR3 sequence is 12 residues long. From germline, CDR1 is LGHNA and CDR2 YSLEER. Between the trimmed V and J ends, which lost 6 bases and 5 bases, there was a span of 11 bases. In DNA form, the CDR3 reads TGCGCCAGCAGTCCCCAGGAGGACGAGCAGTACTTC. Residues: CASSPQEDEQYF.

The genes are TRBV15 and TRBJ2-3, with TRBD2 matching 8 bases. This CDR3 contains 17 residues. The trim removed 5 bases at V and 0 bases at J, leaving 10 bases unmatched. CDR1 and CDR2 from the germline V gene are LNHNV and YYDKDF (reference sequence). The CDR3 coding sequence is TGTGCCACCAGCCGCCCTCCGGGACTAGTTAGCACAGATACGCAGTATTTT. Translating gives CATSRPPGLVSTDTQYF.

The chain couples TRBV5-4 to TRBJ2-1; D remains ambiguous. V was cut by 3 bases and J by 7 bases, with 5 bases left in between. CDR3 size: 11 residues. The germline V gene has CDR1 SGHNT and CDR2 YYREEE (reference sequence). Written as DNA, the CDR3 is TGTGCCAGCAGCTACTTTAATGAGCAGTTCTTC. This encodes CASSYFNEQFF.

The CDR3 DNA reads TGCGCCAGCAGCCAAGATAGGCGGGAGGGGGCCGGGGAGCTGTTTTTT. Its protein is CASSQDRREGAGELFF. This chain links TRBV4-3 with TRBJ2-2; TRBD2 matches 9 bases. This CDR3 is 16 amino acids long. CDR1 is LGHNA and CDR2 is YSLEER in the germline V gene. V shed 0 bases and J 6 bases; nucleotides not matched to a gene: 5.

The chain couples TRBV18 to TRBJ1-1; 8 bases are shared with TRBD1. Germline V gene data show CDR1 as KGHSH and CDR2 as LQKENI. The CDR3 is 14 amino acids. The J segment lost 3 bases and the V segment lost 3 bases, leaving 3 bases of the junction unmatched. CDR3 region: CASSPGQGHTEAFF. The CDR3 bases are TGTGCCAGCTCACCCGGACAGGGCCACACTGAAGCTTTCTTT.

The rearrangement links TRBV6-6 to TRBJ1-2; D not certain. From germline, CDR1 is MNHNY and CDR2 SVGAGI (reference sequence). V gave up 6 bases and J gave up 2 bases, with 13 bases separating them. The CDR3 is 14 residues long. The CDR3 DNA follows: TGTGCCAGCAGGCGCCAAGAATCCAACTATGGCTACACCTTC. It codes for CASRRQESNYGYTF.

CDR3 coding DNA: TGTGCCACCAGCAACCTCCGGGGAGGGGGCTCCTACGAGCAGTACTTC. Translated: CATSNLRGGGSYEQYF. V and J are TRBV15 and TRBJ2-7, with D perhaps matching TRBD2 (7 bases). CDR1 is LNHNV, CDR2 YYDKDF, per germline (reference sequence). V gave up 4 bases and J gave up 0 bases, with 16 bases separating them. This CDR3 contains 16 residues.

CDR3 in amino acids: CASSGGGSNQPQHF. DNA for the CDR3: TGTGCCAGCAGCGGGGGGGGTAGCAATCAGCCCCAGCATTTT. The chain is built from TRBV7-2 and TRBJ1-5; possibly TRBD1 for D (5 bases). Germline V CDR1 and CDR2: SGHTA, FQGNSA. V lost 5 bases and J lost 0, with 8 bases in between. This CDR3 region has 14 residues.

This clone was counted a few times. This CDR3 is CAWRPSRTGRSGYTF. DNA of the CDR3: TGTGCCTGGAGACCTTCTCGGACAGGGAGGAGTGGCTACACCTTC. The V and J genes are TRBV30 and TRBJ1-2, with 8 bases matching TRBD1. Germline values: CDR1 GTSNPN, CDR2 SVGIG (reference sequence). The J segment lost 7 bases and the V segment lost 3 bases, leaving 13 bases of the junction unmatched. The CDR3 runs to 15 residues.

The chain recombines TRBV10-1 with TRBJ2-7; possible D gene TRBD2, 7 bases. The CDR3 has 13 amino acids. V lost 0 bases and J lost 9, with 12 bases in between. Germline V gene sequence: CDR1 WNHNN, CDR2 SYGVQD (reference sequence). For the CDR3, the DNA is TGCGCCAGCAGTGAGTCGGGGGGGCCCGGGCAGTACTTC. Translation: CASSESGGPGQYF.

The table lists this clone with a count of one. V and J are TRBV7-7 and TRBJ2-7; 8 positions match TRBD1. The CDR3 spans 18 residues. The germline CDR1 and CDR2 sequences are SSHAT and FNYEAQ (reference sequence). DNA of the CDR3: TGTGCTAGCAGCTTAGCTCCAGGGGGCGCGCCGAGCTCCTACGAGCAGTACGTC. It encodes CASSLAPGGAPSSYEQYV.

The CDR3 DNA sequence: TGTGCCAGCACGGGGGAAGCGGGGGGCCAGAATGAGCAGTTCTTC. Translating it yields CASTGEAGGQNEQFF. This rearrangement joins TRBV2 to TRBJ2-1; the match to TRBD2 covers 9 bases. Per germline, CDR1 SNHLY and CDR2 FYNNEI. The CDR3 sequence is 15 residues long. Unmatched junction bases numbered 11, after V lost 7 bases and J lost 7 bases.

V usage is TRBV4-2 and J usage is TRBJ1-3; TRBD1 aligns across 7 bases. V shed 4 bases, J shed 4 bases, and the junction held 13 bases outside the gene matches. This CDR3 comprises 17 residues. Germline lookup yields CDR1 LGHNA and CDR2 YNFKEQ. CDR3 nucleotides: TGTGCCAGCAGCCCGACTACACAGGGGATCCTGGGAAACACCATATATTTT. Translating it yields CASSPTTQGILGNTIYF.

The chain joins TRBV29-1 to TRBJ2-7; 9 nucleotides align to TRBD2. The CDR3 has 16 amino acids. The germline gives CDR1 SQVTM, CDR2 ANQGSEA. J was trimmed by 5 bases and V by 4 bases; bases with no gene match: 15. CDR3 protein: CSVVVGWRGGADEQYF. Written as DNA, the CDR3 is TGCAGCGTTGTGGTGGGATGGCGGGGGGGCGCGGACGAGCAGTACTTC.

The chain uses TRBV10-1 and TRBJ2-7; 7 nucleotides match TRBD2. Unmatched junction bases numbered 8, after V lost 3 bases and J lost 6 bases. Germline CDR1 is WNHNN and CDR2 is SYGVQD (reference sequence). The CDR3 contains 14 residues. DNA for the CDR3: TGCGCCAGCAGTGATGCGGGGGTGCCGGGCGAGCAGTACTTC. It specifies CASSDAGVPGEQYF.

This rearrangement joins TRBV4-3 to TRBJ1-1; TRBD1 matches at 8 bases. The junction had 4 bases not matched to a gene; V was cut back by 3 bases and J by 1 base. The CDR3 is made up of 15 amino acids. CDR1 and CDR2 from the germline V gene are LGHNA and YSLEER. This CDR3 reads CASSQAGTGNTEAFF. CDR3 nucleotides: TGCGCCAGCAGCCAGGCCGGGACAGGGAACACTGAAGCTTTCTTT.

The chain is built from TRBV10-1 and TRBJ2-1, with a tentative D call TRBD2 (5 bases). Trimming shortened V by 8 bases and J by 11 bases, and 13 bases separated the two germline ends. Germline assignment: CDR1 WNHNN and CDR2 SYGVQD (reference sequence). The CDR3 is made up of 11 amino acids. The CDR3 DNA sequence: TGCGCCAGCGCGCATCGGGATAAGCAGTTCTTC. This translates into CASAHRDKQFF.

This clone was recorded a few times. The chain employs TRBV7-6 and TRBJ1-3, with D possibly matching TRBD1 (5 bases). Looked up from germline, CDR1 is SGHVS and CDR2 is FNYEAQ. Deletions cut 1 base from V and 1 base from J, with 8 bases between. The CDR3 loop spans 15 amino acids. The CDR3 protein is CASSLEPGSGNTIYF. CDR3 sequence (DNA): TGTGCCAGCAGCTTAGAGCCAGGGTCTGGAAACACCATATATTTT.

This chain links TRBV5-1 with TRBJ1-4, with 8 bases identical to TRBD1. Per germline, CDR1 SGHRS and CDR2 YFSETQ. The CDR3 extends over 15 amino acids. The V and J ends lost 0 bases and 8 bases, in that order; junction bases with no gene match: 6. The CDR3, as DNA: TGCGCCAGCAGCTTGGAGGCAGGGGGCGAAGAAAAACTGTTTTTT. Translating gives CASSLEAGGEEKLFF.

This sequence joins TRBV19 and TRBJ1-5, with 8 bases lining up with TRBD1. The germline CDR1 and CDR2 sequences are LNHDA and SQIVND (reference sequence). The CDR3 runs 13 residues. The V gene end was trimmed by 10 bases and the J gene end by 6 bases; junction bases not matched to a gene: 8. As DNA, the CDR3 is TGTGCCACCACAACAGGGGGAGGTCAGCCCCAGCATTTT. Protein: CATTTGGGQPQHF.

The rearrangement links TRBV7-9 to TRBJ2-2, with 7 nucleotides matching TRBD1. CDR3 length: 16 residues. Germline assignment: CDR1 SEHNR and CDR2 FQNEAQ (reference sequence). The J segment lost 3 bases and the V segment lost 7 bases, leaving 11 bases of the junction unmatched. As DNA, the CDR3 is TGTGCCAGCAATCCTCGGCAGGGGGATTACACCGGGGAGCTGTTTTTT. Protein sequence: CASNPRQGDYTGELFF.

This clone was observed once. V gene TRBV28 combines with J gene TRBJ1-1, with 7 bases fitting TRBD1. Losses at the gene ends were 5 bases for V and 5 bases for J; bases not matched to a gene: 11. In germline, CDR1 is MDHEN, CDR2 SYDVKM. The CDR3 length is 15 residues. Here the CDR3 DNA reads TGTGCCAGCAGTCGCGTATCGGGACAGCGGACTGAAGCTTTCTTT. Residues: CASSRVSGQRTEAFF. Full variable domain (missing parts from reference TRBV28 and TRBJ1-1): DVKVTQSSRYLVKRTGEKVFLECVQDMDHENMFWYRQDPGLGLRLIYFSYDVKMKEKGDIPEGYSVSREKKERFSLILESASTNQTSMYLCASSRVSGQRTEAFFGQGTRLTVV.

The chain employs TRBV19 and TRBJ2-5; maybe TRBD1 (6 bases). Germline values: CDR1 LNHDA, CDR2 SQIVND (reference sequence). The CDR3 length is 13 residues. Trimming stripped 5 bases from V and 7 bases from J, with 14 bases between. Written as DNA, the CDR3 is TGTGCCAGTAGTCCACAGGGTTTGTGGACCCAGTACTTC. It translates to CASSPQGLWTQYF.

The table lists this clone with a few counts. This rearrangement joins TRBV6-1 to TRBJ2-2; unclear D gene. CDR3 length: 12 amino acids. V lost 7 bases to trimming and J lost 6 bases, with 9 bases between them. Germline CDR1 reads MNHNS; CDR2 reads SASEGT. DNA for the CDR3: TGTGCCAGCATAGTGCGTCCCGGGGAGCTGTTTTTT. As protein: CASIVRPGELFF.

The chain carries TRBV30 and TRBJ1-5; possible D gene TRBD1, 6 bases. Germline assignment: CDR1 GTSNPN and CDR2 SVGIG (reference sequence). Trimming took off 3 bases at V and 5 bases at J, with 11 bases between the two ends. The CDR3 is made up of 13 amino acids. DNA of the CDR3: TGTGCCTGGAGCCAGGGGACCGATCAGCCCCAGCATTTT. Its translation: CAWSQGTDQPQHF.

This chain joins TRBV29-1 and TRBJ1-1; a possible D gene is TRBD1 (5 bases). V lost 7 bases, J lost 0 bases, and 12 bases lay in between. CDR1 SQVTM and CDR2 ANQGSEA come from the germline V gene. CDR3 length equals 13 residues. The CDR3 is CSGHRQMNTEAFF. In nucleotides, the CDR3 is TGCAGCGGCCACCGACAGATGAACACTGAAGCTTTCTTT.

The CDR3 DNA is TGTGCCAGCGGACCACCGGGACACGAAGAGACCCAGTACTTC. As protein: CASGPPGHEETQYF. The chain combines TRBV2 with TRBJ2-5; tentatively, D is TRBD1 (6 bases). V lost 8 bases and J lost 3, with 16 bases in between. This CDR3 contains 14 residues. The germline gives CDR1 SNHLY, CDR2 FYNNEI. Based on the CDR3 plus reference TRBV2 and TRBJ2-5, the full variable domain is EPEVTQTPSHQVTQMGQEVILRCVPISNHLYFYWYRQILGQKVEFLVSFYNNEISEKSEIFDDQFSVERPDGSNFTLKIRSTKLEDSAMYFCASGPPGHEETQYFGPGTRLLVL.

This clone showed up just a few times. The V gene is TRBV9, the J gene TRBJ1-3; D is possibly TRBD1 (5 bases). The V gene's germline CDR1 is SGDLS and CDR2 YYNGEE. The germline V and J ends were trimmed by 4 bases and 0 bases, with 14 bases remaining between them. This CDR3 contains 16 residues. CDR3 protein: CASSLQGVYSGNTIYF. The DNA of the CDR3 is TGTGCCAGCAGCCTACAAGGGGTCTACTCTGGAAACACCATATATTTT. Full variable domain (remainder filled in from reference TRBV9 and TRBJ1-3): DSGVTQTPKHLITATGQRVTLRCSPRSGDLSVYWYQQSLDQGLQFLIQYYNGEERAKGNILERFSAQQFPDLHSELNLSSLELGDSALYFCASSLQGVYSGNTIYFGEGSWLTVV.

The rearrangement joins TRBV7-9 to TRBJ2-7; D might be TRBD2 (6 bases). Trimming cost V 2 bases and J 1 base, with 15 bases left between them. Germline CDR1 reads SEHNR; CDR2 reads FQNEAQ (reference sequence). The CDR3 loop spans 16 amino acids. The CDR3, as DNA: TGTGCCAGCAGCTTATTCGGGGGAGGCTCTTCCTACGAGCAGTACTTC. Encoded protein: CASSLFGGGSSYEQYF.

The chain carries TRBV23-1 and TRBJ1-6; D possibly corresponds to TRBD1 (6 bases). TRBV23-1 is an open reading frame whose function is uncertain. Trimming took 7 bases from V and 7 from J, leaving 20 bases between them. The CDR3 is 16 residues long. The CDR3 loop is CASMGRGRHWNSPLHF. The DNA for the CDR3 is TGCGCCAGCATGGGCAGGGGACGTCATTGGAATTCACCCCTCCACTTT.